This TCR beta chain comes out of a study of blood T cell repertoires in COVID-19. Study information: From the United States, Italy and Spain came samples of acute and convalescent COVID-19. PBMCs, B-cell-depleted T cells, or T cells were the source of the cDNA or gDNA that made up the material.

Germline lookup yields CDR1 SEHNR and CDR2 FQNEAQ (reference sequence). This CDR3 has 16 residues. V dropped 1 base and J dropped 2 bases, with 13 bases sitting between them. In the source study's methods: Reference gene primers were amplified, and this amplification served to estimate nucleated cell counts. Repertoires were generated with immunoSEQ multiplex PCR, while TCRdb's copy carries only in-frame clones and drops some. V and J calls and clone size are given by that table; D and trimming were obtained from the DNA. The repertoire has around 100,000 clones, roughly nine tenths of them found once; the top ten carry approximately 31%.

The receptor was isolated from an elderly woman with acute or convalescent COVID-19. The material sequenced was peripheral blood. V and J are TRBV7-9 and TRBJ2-3; D is possibly TRBD1 (6 bases). CDR3 in amino acids: CASSLGQGHSTDTQYF. The CDR3 DNA reads as TGTGCCAGCAGCTTAGGTCAGGGACATTCCACAGATACGCAGTATTTT.